The 27 T cell receptor beta chains in this list originate from one sample, sequenced in a study of blood T cell repertoires in COVID-19. Libraries were prepared by immunoSEQ multiplex PCR; TCRdb keeps only in-frame clonotypes and omits some of them. The data hold about 480,000 clones, with 85% to 90% observed a single time. What was sequenced was peripheral blood. These receptors were obtained from a woman aged 45-65 years with COVID-19, enrolled during active disease.

This clone was counted a single time. The V gene is TRBV7-3, the J gene TRBJ1-1; 8 bases agree with TRBD1. The germline V gene encodes CDR1 SGHTA and CDR2 FQGTGA. This CDR3 comprises 16 residues. J gave up 3 bases and V 5 bases, and 11 bases lay outside the gene matches. CDR3 nucleotides: TGTGCCAGCAGCCAGACTCAGGGGGCGTGGGACACTGAAGCTTTCTTT. Its protein product is CASSQTQGAWDTEAFF.

V and J are TRBV19 and TRBJ1-1; D not resolved. CDR3 length equals 14 residues. Germline CDR1 is LNHDA and CDR2 is SQIVND (reference sequence). The V end was cut by 0 bases, the J end by 3 bases, with 8 bases between. CDR3 bases: TGTGCCAGTAGTATAGATCTTGAGGACACTGAAGCTTTCTTT. Its translation: CASSIDLEDTEAFF. The complete variable domain, with remaining parts taken from reference TRBV19 and TRBJ1-1, reads DGGITQSPKYLFRKEGQNVTLSCEQNLNHDAMYWYRQDPGQGLRLIYYSQIVNDFQKGDIAEGYSVSREKKESFPLTVTSAQKNPTAFYLCASSIDLEDTEAFFGQGTRLTVV.

This clone was picked up one time. The gene calls are TRBV20-1 and TRBJ2-5, with 13 bases matching TRBD2. From germline, CDR1 is DFQATT and CDR2 SNEGSKA (reference sequence). V gave up 6 bases and J gave up 4 bases; unmatched junction bases: 11. The CDR3 extends over 16 amino acids. CDR3 region: CSASKLAGGAVETQYF. The DNA for the CDR3 is TGCAGTGCGAGTAAACTAGCGGGGGGGGCGGTAGAGACCCAGTACTTC.

The DNA for the CDR3 is TGTGCCAGCAGCTTAGCTGGACAGGGGGACGCCAAAAACATTCAGTACTTC. Amino acids: CASSLAGQGDAKNIQYF. The rearrangement links TRBV11-2 to TRBJ2-4; 10 positions agree with TRBD1. V lost 1 base to trimming and J lost 1 base; unmatched junction nucleotides: 4. The CDR3 contains 17 residues. Germline V gene sequence: CDR1 SGHAT, CDR2 FQNNGV.

This chain links TRBV19 with TRBJ2-3, with 15 bases that match TRBD2. V shed 0 bases and J 4 bases; nucleotides not matched to a gene: 2. CDR3 length equals 17 residues. The V gene's germline CDR1 is LNHDA and CDR2 SQIVND (reference sequence). CDR3 region: CASSIERTSGGADTQYF. CDR3 DNA sequence: TGTGCCAGTAGTATAGAAAGGACTAGCGGGGGGGCAGATACGCAGTATTTT.

The chain recombines TRBV4-2 with TRBJ1-5; the D gene is possibly TRBD1 (6 bases). Trimming stripped 1 base from V and 4 bases from J, with 20 bases between. Germline CDR1 reads LGHNA; CDR2 reads YNFKEQ. The CDR3 runs to 18 residues. As DNA, the CDR3 is TGTGCCAGCAGCCAAGCCAGCGGGGGGCCGAACCTTAATCAGCCCCAGCATTTT. Translated, it gives CASSQASGGPNLNQPQHF.

The V call is TRBV24-1, the J call TRBJ1-1, with TRBD1 as a possible D gene (6 bases). Trimming removed 4 bases from V and 3 bases from J, with 14 bases in between. CDR1 is KGHDR, CDR2 SFDVKD, per germline. The length of the CDR3 is 15 residues. The CDR3 DNA is TGTGCCACCAGTGACTCACAGGGTGAGGACACTGAAGCTTTCTTT. It translates to CATSDSQGEDTEAFF.

The V gene is TRBV28, the J gene TRBJ1-3, with D possibly matching TRBD1 (5 bases). CDR3 length: 14 amino acids. The germline gives CDR1 MDHEN, CDR2 SYDVKM. V shed 3 bases and J shed 8 bases, with 14 bases lying between them. The CDR3 DNA sequence: TGTGCCAGCAGTTTCGTTGGGTCGGGGGACACCATATATTTT. Translated, it gives CASSFVGSGDTIYF. Together with reference TRBV28 and TRBJ1-3, the CDR3 gives the full variable domain: DVKVTQSSRYLVKRTGEKVFLECVQDMDHENMFWYRQDPGLGLRLIYFSYDVKMKEKGDIPEGYSVSREKKERFSLILESASTNQTSMYLCASSFVGSGDTIYFGEGSWLTVV.

In nucleotides, the CDR3 is TGTGCCAGCAGCACAGGGGCCGGTGGAGTTGCTTTCTTT. Protein product: CASSTGAGGVAFF. The chain employs TRBV7-3 and TRBJ1-1; 7 bases are shared with TRBD1. The germline gives CDR1 SGHTA, CDR2 FQGTGA. The CDR3 runs to 13 residues. V shed 5 bases and J 11 bases; nucleotides not matched to a gene: 11.

V and J are TRBV6-1 and TRBJ1-3, with 9 bases aligning to TRBD1. The trim removed 2 bases at V and 6 bases at J, leaving 5 bases unmatched. This CDR3 spans 15 amino acids. CDR1 and CDR2 (germline): MNHNS, SASEGT. The CDR3 sequence is CASSEWGTGINTIYF. In nucleotides, the CDR3 is TGTGCCAGCAGTGAATGGGGGACAGGGATAAACACCATATATTTT.

The chain is built from TRBV18 and TRBJ2-7, with 8 bases fitting TRBD1. The V gene's germline CDR1 is KGHSH and CDR2 LQKENI. The CDR3 has 13 residues. J lost 4 bases, V lost 2 bases, and 1 base had no gene match. The CDR3 DNA sequence: TGTGCCAGCTCACCAGGGACAGGTTACGAGCAGTACTTC. This sequence encodes CASSPGTGYEQYF.

This clone was picked up one time. CDR3 in amino acids: CASNLGPGAEKLFF. The DNA of the CDR3 is TGTGCCAGCAATCTCGGGCCGGGAGCTGAAAAACTGTTTTTT. The V call is TRBV9, the J call TRBJ1-4; D is unresolved. V shed 6 bases and J shed 7 bases, with 16 bases lying between them. Germline CDR1 reads SGDLS; CDR2 reads YYNGEE. This CDR3 has 14 amino acids. The variable domain in full, completed from reference TRBV9 and TRBJ1-4, reads DSGVTQTPKHLITATGQRVTLRCSPRSGDLSVYWYQQSLDQGLQFLIQYYNGEERAKGNILERFSAQQFPDLHSELNLSSLELGDSALYFCASNLGPGAEKLFFGSGTQLSVL.

This sequence joins TRBV7-8 and TRBJ1-2; tentative D call: TRBD1 (5 bases). V was cut by 2 bases and J by 1 base, with 14 bases left in between. Looked up from germline, CDR1 is SGHVS and CDR2 is FQNEAQ. The CDR3 sequence is 16 residues long. The CDR3 sequence: CASSLQGSIDNYGYTF. The CDR3 region has the DNA TGTGCCAGCAGCTTACAGGGCAGTATTGATAACTATGGCTACACCTTC.

The chain uses TRBV5-1 and TRBJ2-3; 10 bases are shared with TRBD1. V lost 3 bases and J lost 0; bases outside the gene matches: 4. Germline V gene data show CDR1 as SGHRS and CDR2 as YFSETQ. There are 16 residues in the CDR3. In DNA, the CDR3 is TGCGCCAGCAGCTGGGGACAGGGGCTCAGCACAGATACGCAGTATTTT. It is translated as CASSWGQGLSTDTQYF.

The genes are TRBV5-1 and TRBJ2-2; D gene uncertain. In germline, CDR1 is SGHRS, CDR2 YFSETQ. The V gene lost 0 bases and the J gene lost 8 bases, with 5 bases spanning the gap. This CDR3 is built from 12 residues. The CDR3 loop reads CASSLVGGELFF. The DNA for the CDR3 is TGCGCCAGCAGCTTGGTCGGTGGGGAGCTGTTTTTT.

This chain joins TRBV10-2 and TRBJ1-4; tentative D call: TRBD1 (6 bases). In germline, CDR1 is WSHSY, CDR2 SAAADI. The CDR3 loop spans 14 amino acids. Trimming took off 3 bases at V and 7 bases at J, with 12 bases between the two ends. CDR3 loop: CASSEGGAREKLFF. The CDR3 DNA sequence: TGCGCCAGCAGTGAAGGGGGAGCCCGTGAAAAACTGTTTTTT.

This sequence joins TRBV19 and TRBJ1-5; 9 nucleotides match TRBD1. This CDR3 region has 16 residues. The J segment lost 2 bases and the V segment lost 4 bases, leaving 6 bases of the junction unmatched. Germline CDR1 LNHDA, CDR2 SQIVND (reference sequence). CDR3 protein: CASSTIRDRGNQPQHF. The DNA of the CDR3 is TGTGCCAGTAGTACAATCCGGGACAGGGGCAATCAGCCCCAGCATTTT.

This chain joins TRBV5-5 and TRBJ2-1; the match to TRBD2 covers 15 bases. Germline V lookup: CDR1 SGHKS, CDR2 YYEKEE (reference sequence). J lost 7 bases, V lost 4 bases, and 9 bases had no gene match. This CDR3 is built from 17 residues. The CDR3 reads CASSPDGLAGGMNEQFF. The CDR3 DNA sequence: TGTGCCAGCAGCCCCGATGGACTAGCGGGGGGGATGAATGAGCAGTTCTTC.

The chain has TRBV30 and TRBJ1-3; D possibly corresponds to TRBD1 (5 bases). Germline loops: CDR1 GTSNPN, CDR2 SVGIG (reference sequence). The CDR3 totals 17 residues. Between the trimmed V and J ends, which lost 0 bases and 3 bases, there was a span of 18 bases. The CDR3 loop reads CAWSVRMGGTGGNTIYF. The CDR3 coding sequence is TGTGCCTGGAGTGTTCGCATGGGAGGGACTGGTGGAAACACCATATATTTT.

The V call is TRBV9, the J call TRBJ1-2, with TRBD1 matching over 10 bases. V lost 3 bases, J lost 7 bases, and 9 bases stayed unmatched. Germline V CDR1 and CDR2: SGDLS, YYNGEE. The CDR3 consists of 15 residues. The CDR3: CASSAGGQGVGGYTF. DNA of the CDR3: TGTGCCAGCAGCGCCGGAGGACAGGGGGTAGGTGGCTACACCTTC.

The sample holds a few counts of this clone. CDR3 region: CASSAPLAGSDQPQHF. The CDR3 coding sequence is TGTGCCAGCAGTGCCCCGTTGGCGGGTTCGGATCAGCCCCAGCATTTT. The chain recombines TRBV6-1 with TRBJ1-5; the D is unclear. V lost 4 bases and J 5 bases, leaving 18 bases between the germline ends. CDR1 is MNHNS, CDR2 SASEGT, per germline. CDR3 size: 16 residues.

The J gene is TRBJ1-4, the V gene TRBV19; 11 nucleotides match TRBD1. Germline V gene sequence: CDR1 LNHDA, CDR2 SQIVND (reference sequence). After removal of 6 bases from V and 3 bases from J, the junction contained 6 bases not matched to a gene. The CDR3 covers 16 residues. The CDR3 DNA reads as TGTGCCAGTAGCCGGGACAGGGGGACATCTAATGAAAAACTGTTTTTT. It specifies CASSRDRGTSNEKLFF. Full variable domain (rest looked up from reference TRBV19 and TRBJ1-4): DGGITQSPKYLFRKEGQNVTLSCEQNLNHDAMYWYRQDPGQGLRLIYYSQIVNDFQKGDIAEGYSVSREKKESFPLTVTSAQKNPTAFYLCASSRDRGTSNEKLFFGSGTQLSVL.

V is TRBV3-1 (or the pseudogene TRBV3-2) and J is TRBJ1-2, with 12 bases fitting TRBD1. The J segment lost 8 bases and the V segment lost 6 bases, leaving 13 bases of the junction unmatched. The CDR3 spans 16 residues. Germline V gene lookup returns CDR1 LGHDT and CDR2 YNNKEL (reference sequence). Here the CDR3 DNA reads TGTGCCAGCAGTAAAGGGACAGGGGGCATCCCTCAGGGCTACACCTTC. Encoded protein: CASSKGTGGIPQGYTF.

The V gene is TRBV5-1, the J gene TRBJ1-1, with a weak D call TRBD1 (6 bases). The germline gives CDR1 SGHRS, CDR2 YFSETQ. CDR3 length: 15 residues. The ends were cut back, 4 bases at V and 2 bases at J, with 15 bases in the middle. The CDR3 bases are TGCGCCAGCAGCAAGCCGGCCAGGGGTAACACTGAAGCTTTCTTT. Protein: CASSKPARGNTEAFF.

The chain employs TRBV27 and TRBJ2-2; the D is unclear. The V end lost 10 bases, the J end lost 6 bases, and 9 bases lay between the germline ends. The germline gives CDR1 MNHEY, CDR2 SMNVEV (reference sequence). The CDR3 sequence is 11 residues long. The CDR3 reads CATSGAGELFF. CDR3 DNA: TGTGCCACCTCAGGCGCCGGGGAGCTGTTTTTT.

The chain carries TRBV12-5 and TRBJ1-6, with D possibly being TRBD1 (6 bases). Between the trimmed V and J ends, which lost 0 bases and 8 bases, there was a span of 11 bases. This CDR3 has 15 amino acids. Germline loops: CDR1 LGHNT, CDR2 FRNRAP. CDR3 amino acids: CASGLVQGHYSPLHF. The CDR3 bases are TGTGCTAGTGGTTTGGTTCAGGGGCATTATTCACCCCTCCACTTT.

J is TRBJ2-5 and V is TRBV3-1 (or the pseudogene TRBV3-2), with 8 bases fitting TRBD2. In germline, CDR1 is LGHDT, CDR2 YNNKEL (reference sequence). The CDR3 is 15 amino acids. Losses at the gene ends were 2 bases for V and 4 bases for J; bases not matched to a gene: 6. The CDR3: CASSQISSGGETQYF. As DNA, the CDR3 is TGTGCCAGCAGCCAAATCTCGAGCGGGGGAGAGACCCAGTACTTC.